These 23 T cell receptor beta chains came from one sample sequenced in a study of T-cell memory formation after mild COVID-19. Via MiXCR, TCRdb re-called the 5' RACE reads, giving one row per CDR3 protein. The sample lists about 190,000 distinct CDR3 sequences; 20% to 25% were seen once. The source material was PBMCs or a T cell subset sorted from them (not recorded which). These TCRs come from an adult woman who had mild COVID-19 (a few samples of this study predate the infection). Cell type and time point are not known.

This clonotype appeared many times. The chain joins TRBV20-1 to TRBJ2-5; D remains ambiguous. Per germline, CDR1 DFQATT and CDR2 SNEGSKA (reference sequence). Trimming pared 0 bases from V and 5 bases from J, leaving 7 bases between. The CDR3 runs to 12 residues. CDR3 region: CSARDELETQYF. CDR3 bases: TGCAGTGCTAGAGACGAGTTGGAGACCCAGTACTTC.

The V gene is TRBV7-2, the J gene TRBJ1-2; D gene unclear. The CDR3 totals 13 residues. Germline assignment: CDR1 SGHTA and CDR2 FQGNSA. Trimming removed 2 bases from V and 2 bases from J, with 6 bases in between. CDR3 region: CASSLNTNYGYTF. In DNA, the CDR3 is TGTGCCAGCAGCTTAAACACGAACTATGGCTACACCTTC. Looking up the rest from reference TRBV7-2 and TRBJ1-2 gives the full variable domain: GAGVSQSPSNKVTEKGKDVELRCDPISGHTALYWYRQSLGQGLEFLIYFQGNSAPDKSGLPSDRFSAERTGGSVSTLTIQRTQQEDSAVYLCASSLNTNYGYTFGSGTRLTVV.

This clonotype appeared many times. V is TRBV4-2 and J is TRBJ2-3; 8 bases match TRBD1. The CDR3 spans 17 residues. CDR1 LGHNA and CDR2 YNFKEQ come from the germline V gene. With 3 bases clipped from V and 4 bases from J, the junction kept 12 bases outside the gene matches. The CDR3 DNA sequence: TGTGCCAGCAGCCAGGGACGTTCGGACAGGGCCCCAGATACGCAGTATTTT. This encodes CASSQGRSDRAPDTQYF.

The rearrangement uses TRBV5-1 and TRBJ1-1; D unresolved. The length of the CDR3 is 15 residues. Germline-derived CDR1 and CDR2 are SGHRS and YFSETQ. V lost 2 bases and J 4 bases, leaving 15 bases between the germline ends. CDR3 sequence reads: CASSFHLAGLTEAFF. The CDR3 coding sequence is TGCGCCAGCAGCTTCCATTTGGCAGGCCTCACTGAAGCTTTCTTT.

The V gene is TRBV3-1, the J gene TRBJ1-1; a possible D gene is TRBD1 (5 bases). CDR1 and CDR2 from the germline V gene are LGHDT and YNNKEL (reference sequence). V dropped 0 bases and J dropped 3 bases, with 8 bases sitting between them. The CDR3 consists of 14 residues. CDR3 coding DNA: TGTGCCAGCAGCCAAGAGGAGGGGTACACTGAAGCTTTCTTT. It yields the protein CASSQEEGYTEAFF.

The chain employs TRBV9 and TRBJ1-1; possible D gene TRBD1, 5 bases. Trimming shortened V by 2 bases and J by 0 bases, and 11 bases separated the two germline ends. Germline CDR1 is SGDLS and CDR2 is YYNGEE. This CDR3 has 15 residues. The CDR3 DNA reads TGTGCCAGCAGCGTTGGGACGGGAATGAACACTGAAGCTTTCTTT. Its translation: CASSVGTGMNTEAFF.

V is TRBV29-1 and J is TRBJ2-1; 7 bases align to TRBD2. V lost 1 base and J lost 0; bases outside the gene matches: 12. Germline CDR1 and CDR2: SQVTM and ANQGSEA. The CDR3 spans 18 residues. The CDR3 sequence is CSVEGVLARSTSYNEQFF. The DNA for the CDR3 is TGCAGCGTTGAAGGGGTACTAGCGAGAAGTACCTCCTACAATGAGCAGTTCTTC.

CDR3: CASSDGGDGLEQYF. The CDR3 region has the DNA TGTGCCAGCAGTGACGGAGGGGACGGCCTCGAGCAGTACTTC. V gene TRBV6-1 combines with J gene TRBJ2-7, with D possibly matching TRBD2 (6 bases). This CDR3 spans 14 amino acids. Trimming stripped 3 bases from V and 6 bases from J, with 15 bases between. CDR1 is MNHNS, CDR2 SASEGT, per germline.

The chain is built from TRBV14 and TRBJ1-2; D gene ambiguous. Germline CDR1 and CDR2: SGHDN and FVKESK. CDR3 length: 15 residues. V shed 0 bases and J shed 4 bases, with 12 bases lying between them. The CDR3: CASSQEAWVPYGYTF. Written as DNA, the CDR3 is TGTGCCAGCAGCCAAGAGGCTTGGGTTCCCTATGGCTACACCTTC.

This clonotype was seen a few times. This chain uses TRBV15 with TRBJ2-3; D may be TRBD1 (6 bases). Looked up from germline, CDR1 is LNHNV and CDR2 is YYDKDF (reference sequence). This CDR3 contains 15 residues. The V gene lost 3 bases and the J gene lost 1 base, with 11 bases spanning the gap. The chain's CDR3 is CATSRYRVGTDTQYF. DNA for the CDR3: TGTGCCACCAGCAGGTACAGGGTAGGCACAGATACGCAGTATTTT.

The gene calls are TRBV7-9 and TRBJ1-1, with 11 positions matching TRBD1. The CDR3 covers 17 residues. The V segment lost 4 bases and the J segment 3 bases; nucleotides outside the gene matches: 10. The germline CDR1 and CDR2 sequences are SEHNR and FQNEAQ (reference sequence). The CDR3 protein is CASSSQPGQGVDTEAFF. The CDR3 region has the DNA TGTGCCAGCAGCTCGCAGCCGGGACAGGGGGTTGACACTGAAGCTTTCTTT.

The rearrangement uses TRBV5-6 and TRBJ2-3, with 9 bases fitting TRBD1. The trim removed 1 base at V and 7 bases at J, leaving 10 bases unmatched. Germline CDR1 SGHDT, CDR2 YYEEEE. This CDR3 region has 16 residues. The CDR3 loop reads CASSLTPGTGRNTQYF. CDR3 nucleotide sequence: TGTGCCAGCAGCTTGACTCCCGGGACAGGGCGGAATACGCAGTATTTT.

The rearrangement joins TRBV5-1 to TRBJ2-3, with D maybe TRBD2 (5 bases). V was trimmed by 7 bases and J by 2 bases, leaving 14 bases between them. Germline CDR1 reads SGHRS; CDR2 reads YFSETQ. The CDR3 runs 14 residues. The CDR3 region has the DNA TGCGCCAGCGTCGAGGGTTGGGACACAGATACGCAGTATTTT. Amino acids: CASVEGWDTDTQYF.

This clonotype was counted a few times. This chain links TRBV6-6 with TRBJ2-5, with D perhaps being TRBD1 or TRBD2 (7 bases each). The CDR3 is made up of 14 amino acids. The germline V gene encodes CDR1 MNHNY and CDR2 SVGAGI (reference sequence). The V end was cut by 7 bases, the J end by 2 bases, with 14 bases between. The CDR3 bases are TGTGCCAGCATCTCAGGGGGGGGGCAAGAGACCCAGTACTTC. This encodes CASISGGGQETQYF.

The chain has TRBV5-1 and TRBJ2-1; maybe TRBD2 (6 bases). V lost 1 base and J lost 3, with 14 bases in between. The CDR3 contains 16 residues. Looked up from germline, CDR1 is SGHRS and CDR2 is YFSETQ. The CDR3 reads CASSLLRDLYYNEQFF. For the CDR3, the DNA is TGCGCCAGCAGCTTGTTGCGGGACTTATACTACAATGAGCAGTTCTTC.

The CDR3 region is CASSQETGSYSYEQYF. The DNA for the CDR3 is TGCGCCAGCAGCCAAGAGACGGGAAGCTACTCCTACGAGCAGTACTTC. The V gene is TRBV4-1, the J gene TRBJ2-7; TRBD2 might be the D (5 bases). V was cut by 0 bases and J by 0 bases, with 12 bases left in between. Germline CDR1 is MGHRA and CDR2 is YSYEKL. The CDR3 is 16 residues long.

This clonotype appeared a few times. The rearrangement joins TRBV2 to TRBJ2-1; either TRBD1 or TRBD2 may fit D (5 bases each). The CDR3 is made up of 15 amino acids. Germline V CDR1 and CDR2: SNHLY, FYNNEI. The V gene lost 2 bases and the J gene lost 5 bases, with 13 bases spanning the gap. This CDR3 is CASSESGSWDNEQFF. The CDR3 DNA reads TGTGCCAGCAGTGAATCAGGGAGTTGGGACAATGAGCAGTTCTTC.

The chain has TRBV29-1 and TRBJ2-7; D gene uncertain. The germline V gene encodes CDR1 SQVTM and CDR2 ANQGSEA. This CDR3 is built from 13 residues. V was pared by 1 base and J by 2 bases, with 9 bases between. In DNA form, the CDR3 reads TGCAGCGTTGAAGGCCATGGGGCCTACGAGCAGTACTTC. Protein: CSVEGHGAYEQYF.

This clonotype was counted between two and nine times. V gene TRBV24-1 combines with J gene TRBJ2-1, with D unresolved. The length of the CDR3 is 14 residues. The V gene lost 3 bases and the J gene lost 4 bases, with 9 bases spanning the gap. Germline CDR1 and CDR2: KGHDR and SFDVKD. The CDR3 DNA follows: TGTGCCACCAGTGATGGTTGGCCTTACAATGAGCAGTTCTTC. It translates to CATSDGWPYNEQFF.

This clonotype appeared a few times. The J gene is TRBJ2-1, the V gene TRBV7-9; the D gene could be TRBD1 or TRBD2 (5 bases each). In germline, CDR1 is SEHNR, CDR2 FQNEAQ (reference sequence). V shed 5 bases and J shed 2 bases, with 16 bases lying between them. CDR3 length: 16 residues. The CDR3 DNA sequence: TGTGCCAGCAGCCCCCGGGGCGGAGCGACCTACAATGAGCAGTTCTTC. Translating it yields CASSPRGGATYNEQFF.

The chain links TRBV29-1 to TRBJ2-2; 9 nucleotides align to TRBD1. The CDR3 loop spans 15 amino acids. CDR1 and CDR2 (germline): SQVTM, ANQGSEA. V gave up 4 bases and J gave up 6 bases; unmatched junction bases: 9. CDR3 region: CSVAATGQGAGELFF. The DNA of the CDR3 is TGCAGCGTTGCCGCCACGGGACAGGGAGCCGGGGAGCTGTTTTTT.

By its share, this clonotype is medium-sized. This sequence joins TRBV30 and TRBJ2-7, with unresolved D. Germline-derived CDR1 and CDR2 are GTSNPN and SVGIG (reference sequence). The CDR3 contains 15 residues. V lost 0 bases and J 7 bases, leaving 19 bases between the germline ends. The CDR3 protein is CAWSVSSEGSWEQYF. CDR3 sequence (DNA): TGTGCCTGGAGTGTAAGTTCGGAAGGGTCGTGGGAGCAGTACTTC.

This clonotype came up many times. The CDR3 DNA sequence: TGCGCCAGCAGGCTAGGGGGCCGAGGCACCGGGGAGCTGTTTTTT. It is translated as CASRLGGRGTGELFF. V usage is TRBV4-1 and J usage is TRBJ2-2; 7 nucleotides line up with TRBD1. Germline CDR1 and CDR2: MGHRA and YSYEKL. The V gene end was trimmed by 6 bases and the J gene end by 4 bases; junction bases not matched to a gene: 8. This CDR3 spans 15 amino acids.